Sequencing of this T cell receptor beta chain was carried out in a study of cytomegalovirus exposure and HLA in healthy donors. Germline assignment: CDR1 SGHTS and CDR2 YDEGEE. This CDR3 is built from 13 residues. With 4 bases removed from V and 7 bases from J, the gap between germline ends came to 15 bases. The table came from immunoSEQ multiplex PCR; TCRdb's copy has only in-frame clones and leaves some out. The table includes 200,000 to 250,000 clones, less than 85% detected once. The chain is built from TRBV5-8 and TRBJ2-7; D gene uncertain. Sequencing input: PBMCs. The source of this sequence is a woman aged 18-29 years in good health and CMV-seronegative. This chain's CDR3 is CASSLERTWEQYF. CDR3 bases: TGTGCCAGCAGCCTTGAGAGAACATGGGAGCAGTACTTC. Looking up the rest from reference TRBV5-8 and TRBJ2-7 gives the full variable domain: EAGVTQSPTHLIKTRGQQATLRCSPISGHTSVYWYQQALGLGLQFLLWYDEGEERNRGNFPPRFSGRQFPNYSSELNVNALELEDSALYLCASSLERTWEQYFGPGTRLTVT.